This is a list of T cell receptor beta chains from one sample in a study of blood T cell repertoires in COVID-19. Assay used: immunoSEQ multiplex PCR; TCRdb lists only in-frame clones, some missing. Of some 350,000 clones listed, almost 90% were seen once; the top ten hold 5.5% to 7.5%. The sequencing sample was made of peripheral blood. These TCRs come from a woman in her 70s with COVID-19, enrolled during active disease. Both conserved end residues are part of each CDR3. D genes are given only for firm matches. Not all rows give a size; the values are once, few, many and, for expanded clones, a class.

>TRBV3-1/TRBV3-2|.|TRBJ1-1|.
TGTGCCAGCAGCCAAGTTCAGAGGAGTGGCGCTGAAGCTTTCTTT
CASSQVQRSGAEAFF
>TRBV25-1|.|TRBJ1-1|.
TGTGCCAGCAGAGTCAGACTTGAAGCTTTCTTT
CASRVRLEAFF
>TRBV7-2|.|TRBJ2-1|TRBD2
TGTGCCAGCAGTCAAAGGACTGCGGGGGGAGCCTACAATGAGCAGTTCTTC
CASSQRTAGGAYNEQFF
>TRBV20-1|once|TRBJ1-2|.
TGCAGTGCTAGTAAAGGGGGAGATGGCTACACCTTC
CSASKGGDGYTF
>TRBV2|.|TRBJ2-1|.
TGTGCCAGCAGTGAAGTACGAACCAGTGAGTTCTTC
CASSEVRTSEFF
>TRBV29-1|.|TRBJ1-2|.
TGCAGCGTTGAAGGAGGAGACAGACCCCCCACTAACTATGGCTACACCTTC
CSVEGGDRPPTNYGYTF
>TRBV28|.|TRBJ1-4|.
TGTGCCAGCAGACTGGGGGGAAGTTATGAAAAACTGTTTTTT
CASRLGGSYEKLFF
>TRBV15|.|TRBJ2-1|TRBD2
TGTGCCACCAGCAGAGGCGGGGGGGACTACAATGAGCAGTTCTTC
CATSRGGGDYNEQFF
>TRBV5-8|.|TRBJ2-7|TRBD2
TGTGCCAGCCGACGACTAGCGGGGCACTACGAGCAGTACTTC
CASRRLAGHYEQYF
>TRBV11-2|.|TRBJ2-3|.
TGTGCCAGCAGCCCCTACACAGATACGCAGTATTTT
CASSPYTDTQYF
>TRBV11-2|.|TRBJ2-3|TRBD2
TGTGCCAGCAGCTTTGGGTCTTTGAGCGGGGAAGTAGATACGCAGTATTTT
CASSFGSLSGEVDTQYF
>TRBV2|.|TRBJ1-2|.
TGTGCCAGCAGGCCCGGGGAAGGCGGGGGCTACACCTTC
CASRPGEGGGYTF
>TRBV6-1|once|TRBJ1-2|.
TGTGCCAGCAGTGAAAGGTGGGAGGCTAACTATGGCTACACCTTC
CASSERWEANYGYTF
>TRBV27|.|TRBJ1-5|.
TGTGCCGCAGCGGAAGGTAGGAACAATCAGCCCCAGCATTTT
CAAAEGRNNQPQHF
>TRBV28|.|TRBJ1-1|TRBD1
TGTGCCAGCAGTCCCTGGACAGGGGGCAACACTGAAGCTTTCTTT
CASSPWTGGNTEAFF
>TRBV13|.|TRBJ1-5|.
TGTGCCAGCAGCCTCAGACAGAATGGCAATCAGCCCCAGCATTTT
CASSLRQNGNQPQHF
>TRBV9|.|TRBJ2-7|TRBD2
TGTGCCAGCAGCGTAGGTAGCGGGCCTACCTACGAGCAGTACTTC
CASSVGSGPTYEQYF
>TRBV7-6|.|TRBJ2-7|TRBD1
TGTGCCAGCAGCTTCGGAAACCAGGGGGCGTACGAGCAGTACTTC
CASSFGNQGAYEQYF
>TRBV4-2|.|TRBJ1-1|.
TGTGCCAGCAGCCAAGGAGCGGGCGGCACTGAAGCTTTCTTT
CASSQGAGGTEAFF
>TRBV9|.|TRBJ2-1|TRBD2
TGTGCCAGCAGCGTTGGCCTAGGACTAGCGGGGGGCGATGAGCAGTTCTTC
CASSVGLGLAGGDEQFF
>TRBV5-6|.|TRBJ1-4|.
TGTGCCAGCAGCTTACTTGACAGCGAAAGTAATGAAAAACTGTTTTTT
CASSLLDSESNEKLFF
>TRBV10-3|.|TRBJ2-7|.
TGTGCCATCAGTGAGAGAGCCCCGCGCCTCTCTCGAGAGCAGTACTTC
CAISERAPRLSREQYF
>TRBV29-1|.|TRBJ1-2|.
TGCAGCGTTGAAACTTCCGCACGAGATGGCTACACCTTC
CSVETSARDGYTF
>TRBV19|.|TRBJ1-5|.
TGTGCCAGTAGTATAGTTACCCCGAGGGGCAATCAGCCCCAGCATTTT
CASSIVTPRGNQPQHF
>TRBV6-1|.|TRBJ1-5|TRBD1
TGTGCCAGCAGTGACGGCAGGGGGCGACAATTCCATCAGCCCCAGCATTTT
CASSDGRGRQFHQPQHF
>TRBV4-3|once|TRBJ2-2|.
TGCGCCAGCAGCCGCCAGACAGCCAACACCGGGGAGCTGTTTTTT
CASSRQTANTGELFF
>TRBV11-2|.|TRBJ2-1|TRBD2
TGTGCCAGCAGCTTAGATCTAGCGGGGGGCATCGATGAGCAGTTCTTC
CASSLDLAGGIDEQFF
>TRBV5-1|.|TRBJ1-6|.
TGCGCCAGCAGCTTGGGACAGGAGGATAATTCACCCCTCCACTTT
CASSLGQEDNSPLHF
>TRBV9|.|TRBJ2-1|.
TGTGCCAGCAGCGTAGATGGTAGCATAAACAATGAGCAGTTCTTC
CASSVDGSINNEQFF
>TRBV5-8|.|TRBJ2-5|.
TGTGCCAGCAGCTTTATAGAGACCCAGTACTTC
CASSFIETQYF
>TRBV15|.|TRBJ1-5|.
TGTGCCACCAGCAGAGGGGAGAGCAATCAGCCCCAGCATTTT
CATSRGESNQPQHF
>TRBV5-1|.|TRBJ1-2|TRBD1
TGCGCCAGCAGCTTGGGGGACAGGGTTCTGTCTTATGGCTACACCTTC
CASSLGDRVLSYGYTF
>TRBV7-9|few|TRBJ2-5|.
TGTGCCAGCAGCCGGTACCAAGAGACCCAGTACTTC
CASSRYQETQYF
>TRBV25-1|.|TRBJ1-2|.
TGTGCCAGCAGTGAACACAGGGATCTTAACTATGGCTACACCTTC
CASSEHRDLNYGYTF
>TRBV30|.|TRBJ1-2|.
TGTGCCTGGAGTGTAAACAGAAACTATGGCTACACCTTC
CAWSVNRNYGYTF
>TRBV9|once|TRBJ1-6|.
TGTGCCAGCAGCGTAGCTAATTTAGAATCACCCCTCCACTTT
CASSVANLESPLHF
>TRBV13|.|TRBJ1-4|TRBD1
TGTGCCAGCAGCCTCAGGGGGATGGGTAATGAAAAACTGTTTTTT
CASSLRGMGNEKLFF
>TRBV13|.|TRBJ2-7|.
TGTGCCAGCAGCCAAGGATCCCGGGGCTCCTACGAGCAGTACTTC
CASSQGSRGSYEQYF
>TRBV7-7|.|TRBJ2-1|.
TGTGCCAGCAGCCCAGACGGGCGGGGGCCACTTAGCTCCTACAATGAGCAGTTCTTC
CASSPDGRGPLSSYNEQFF
>TRBV10-3|.|TRBJ2-7|TRBD2
TGTGCCATCAGTGAGTCAATTAGCGGGGGGTCCTACGAGCAGTACTTC
CAISESISGGSYEQYF
>TRBV9|.|TRBJ1-4|.
TGTGCCAGCAGCGTAGCTACGGGGGTTAATGAAAAACTGTTTTTT
CASSVATGVNEKLFF
>TRBV30|.|TRBJ1-1|.
TGTGCCTGGAGGACGGCAGGGATGTGGACTGAAGCTTTCTTT
CAWRTAGMWTEAFF
>TRBV13|.|TRBJ1-2|.
TGTGCCAGCAGCTTATACGGGGATTTGGGCTACACCTTC
CASSLYGDLGYTF
>TRBV6-6|.|TRBJ1-1|.
TGTGCCAGCAGTTACAGGGGGTTAACTGAAGCTTTCTTT
CASSYRGLTEAFF
>TRBV5-1|.|TRBJ2-5|.
TGCGCCAGCAGCAGGGACACCCAAGAGACCCAGTACTTC
CASSRDTQETQYF